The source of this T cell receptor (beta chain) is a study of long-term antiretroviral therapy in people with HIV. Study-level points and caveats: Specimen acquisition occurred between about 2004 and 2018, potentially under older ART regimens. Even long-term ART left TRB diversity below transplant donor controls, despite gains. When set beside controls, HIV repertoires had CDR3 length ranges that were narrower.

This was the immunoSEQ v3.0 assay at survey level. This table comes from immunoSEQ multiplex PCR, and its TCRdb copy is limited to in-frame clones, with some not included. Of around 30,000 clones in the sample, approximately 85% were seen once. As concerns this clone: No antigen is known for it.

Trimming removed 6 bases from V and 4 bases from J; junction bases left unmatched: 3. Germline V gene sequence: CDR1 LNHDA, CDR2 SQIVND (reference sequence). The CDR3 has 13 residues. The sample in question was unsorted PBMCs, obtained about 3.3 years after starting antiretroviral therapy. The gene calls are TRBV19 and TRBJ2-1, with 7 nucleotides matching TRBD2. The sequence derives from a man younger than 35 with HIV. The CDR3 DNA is TGTGCCAGTAGCCGGACTAGTTACAATGAGCAGTTCTTC. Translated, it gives CASSRTSYNEQFF.